What follows are 4 T cell receptor beta chains derived from one specimen sequenced in a study of shared clonotypes between healthy human individuals. TCRdb's copy holds only in-frame clones and misses some; the assay was immunoSEQ multiplex PCR. The sample yields 950,000 to 1,200,000 clones, 77% seen once. The sequenced sample was memory CD4+ T cells from PBMCs. Subset meaning: CD45RA-negative fraction. The origin of the receptors is a man younger than 30 in good health. Some clones in this sample may be carry-over from other donors' samples.

On this clone: A much larger clone differs by one base, so this may be a read error. This chain links TRBV6-1 with TRBJ1-1; D ambiguous. The CDR3 contains 13 residues. Germline V gene lookup returns CDR1 MNHNS and CDR2 SASEGT. Trimming pared 7 bases from V and 3 bases from J, leaving 12 bases between. CDR3 in amino acids: CASKSLSDTEAFF. The CDR3 region has the DNA TGTGCCAGCAAGTCCCTTTCGGACACTGAAGCTTTCTTT.

This clone was recorded a few times. The chain combines TRBV19 with TRBJ2-7; tentatively, D is TRBD1 (5 bases). The V gene lost 1 base and the J gene lost 4 bases, with 14 bases spanning the gap. CDR3 length: 15 amino acids. Germline V gene sequence: CDR1 LNHDA, CDR2 SQIVND (reference sequence). The CDR3 loop is CASSIGPQGRYEQYF. The CDR3 nucleotides read TGTGCCAGTAGTATAGGCCCCCAGGGAAGGTACGAGCAGTACTTC.

V gene TRBV11-2 combines with J gene TRBJ2-3; 11 bases align to TRBD2. Losses at the gene ends were 1 base for V and 2 bases for J; bases not matched to a gene: 5. Germline lookup yields CDR1 SGHAT and CDR2 FQNNGV. The CDR3 is 17 amino acids. CDR3 region: CASSLVRLAGFTDTQYF. CDR3 nucleotides: TGTGCCAGCAGCTTAGTAAGACTAGCGGGGTTCACAGATACGCAGTATTTT.

This chain links TRBV4-1 with TRBJ1-2; 9 nucleotides line up with TRBD1. Germline V gene data show CDR1 as MGHRA and CDR2 as YSYEKL. The V gene end was trimmed by 3 bases and the J gene end by 8 bases; junction bases not matched to a gene: 7. CDR3 length: 14 residues. CDR3 bases: TGCGCCAGCAGCCATCCAACAGGGGGCCGCGGCTACACCTTC. Translated: CASSHPTGGRGYTF.